These T cell receptor beta chains were read from a single sample in a study of blood T cell repertoires in COVID-19. Only in-frame clones appear in the TCRdb table, and some are missing; sequencing was by immunoSEQ multiplex PCR. Of some 40,000 clones in the sample, approximately 90% were seen once. The sample comprised peripheral blood. The receptor source for this set is a human donor in a cohort sampled during active COVID-19. The CDR3 runs from the conserved cysteine through the conserved F or W. A D gene is named only where the DNA matches it firmly. Only part of the rows carry a size: once, few, many, or a class if the clone is expanded.

clone_size: .
j_call: TRBJ2-1
v_call: TRBV18
d_call: TRBD1
cdr3_nt: TGTGCCAGCTCACGGGACAGGGTGGCGAATGAGCAGTTCTTC
cdr3_aa: CASSRDRVANEQFF

clone_size: .
j_call: TRBJ2-5
v_call: TRBV30
d_call: .
cdr3_nt: TGTGCCTGGGGGCAGGTCCAAGAGACCCAGTACTTC
cdr3_aa: CAWGQVQETQYF

clone_size: .
j_call: TRBJ2-1
v_call: TRBV27
d_call: TRBD2
cdr3_nt: TGTGCCAGCAGTGACATACTGGGGCGGGGGAGCTCCTACAATGAGCAGTTCTTC
cdr3_aa: CASSDILGRGSSYNEQFF

clone_size: .
j_call: TRBJ1-1
v_call: TRBV12-3/TRBV12-4
d_call: .
cdr3_nt: TGTGCCAGCAGTTCTACGGACAGTGTAGCTTTCTTT
cdr3_aa: CASSSTDSVAFF

clone_size: .
j_call: TRBJ2-5
v_call: TRBV19
d_call: TRBD1
cdr3_nt: TGTGCCAGTAGTTTGGGACAGGCCCAAGAGACCCAGTACTTC
cdr3_aa: CASSLGQAQETQYF

clone_size: .
j_call: TRBJ2-1
v_call: TRBV9
d_call: TRBD2
cdr3_nt: TGTGCCAGCAGCGGCCTAGCGGGGGGGCCTTTAAATGAGCAGTTCTTC
cdr3_aa: CASSGLAGGPLNEQFF

clone_size: .
j_call: TRBJ2-1
v_call: TRBV28
d_call: TRBD1
cdr3_nt: TGTGCCAGCAGTTTCTCACAGGGGGCTGAGCAGTTCTTC
cdr3_aa: CASSFSQGAEQFF

clone_size: once
j_call: TRBJ2-3
v_call: TRBV6-5
d_call: .
cdr3_nt: TGTGCCAGCATCTTGGAGCGCCCAAGCACAGATACGCAGTATTTT
cdr3_aa: CASILERPSTDTQYF

clone_size: .
j_call: TRBJ1-6
v_call: TRBV7-9
d_call: .
cdr3_nt: TGTGCCAGCAGCTTAGAACAGTATAATTCACCCCTCCACTTT
cdr3_aa: CASSLEQYNSPLHF

clone_size: once
j_call: TRBJ2-7
v_call: TRBV10-1
d_call: .
cdr3_nt: TGCGCCAGCAGCCTGGACAGTCGCTACGAGCAGTACTTC
cdr3_aa: CASSLDSRYEQYF

clone_size: .
j_call: TRBJ2-5
v_call: TRBV25-1
d_call: .
cdr3_nt: TGTGCCAGCAGTGAATCCCCGGAGACCCAGTACTTC
cdr3_aa: CASSESPETQYF

clone_size: few
j_call: TRBJ2-4
v_call: TRBV27
d_call: TRBD1
cdr3_nt: TGTGCCAGCAGTCCCCGGGACAGCAGACAGGATGACATTCAGTACTTC
cdr3_aa: CASSPRDSRQDDIQYF

clone_size: .
j_call: TRBJ2-3
v_call: TRBV3-1/TRBV3-2
d_call: TRBD2
cdr3_nt: TGTGCCAGCTCAATCGGGGGGGCCAGGACAGATACGCAGTATTTT
cdr3_aa: CASSIGGARTDTQYF

clone_size: .
j_call: TRBJ2-1
v_call: TRBV5-1
d_call: TRBD1
cdr3_nt: TGCGCCAGCAGCCTGGGACAGGGGGACAATGAGCAGTTCTTC
cdr3_aa: CASSLGQGDNEQFF

clone_size: .
j_call: TRBJ2-7
v_call: TRBV18
d_call: .
cdr3_nt: TGTGCCAGCTCACCAGGGCAGGGGATACCCTACGAGCAGTACTTC
cdr3_aa: CASSPGQGIPYEQYF

clone_size: .
j_call: TRBJ1-2
v_call: TRBV29-1
d_call: .
cdr3_nt: TGCAGCGTTCACCTTTCTGACAGGTGGGATGGCTACACCTTC
cdr3_aa: CSVHLSDRWDGYTF

clone_size: .
j_call: TRBJ2-7
v_call: TRBV6-5
d_call: TRBD2
cdr3_nt: TGTGCCAGCAGTAGCGGGGGGCCGCCCTACGGGCAGTACTTC
cdr3_aa: CASSSGGPPYGQYF

clone_size: .
j_call: TRBJ2-7
v_call: TRBV6-5
d_call: .
cdr3_nt: TGTGCCAGCAGTTACTCGGCAGGCCCCTACGAGCAGTACTTC
cdr3_aa: CASSYSAGPYEQYF

clone_size: .
j_call: TRBJ2-2
v_call: TRBV10-2
d_call: .
cdr3_nt: TGCGCCAGCAGTGAAACTCCAACCGGGGAGCTGTTTTTT
cdr3_aa: CASSETPTGELFF

clone_size: once
j_call: TRBJ1-5
v_call: TRBV18
d_call: .
cdr3_nt: TGTGCCAGCTCACTTGACTGGTCGGATCAGCCCCAGCATTTT
cdr3_aa: CASSLDWSDQPQHF

clone_size: medium-sized
j_call: TRBJ2-7
v_call: TRBV5-6
d_call: .
cdr3_nt: TGTGCCAGCAGCTTGTTAGGGGATTACGAGCAGTACTTC
cdr3_aa: CASSLLGDYEQYF

clone_size: .
j_call: TRBJ2-3
v_call: TRBV5-1
d_call: TRBD2
cdr3_nt: TGCGCCAGCAGCCGACTAGCGGGGGTGTCTAGCACAGATACGCAGTATTTT
cdr3_aa: CASSRLAGVSSTDTQYF

clone_size: .
j_call: TRBJ2-2
v_call: TRBV3-1/TRBV3-2
d_call: .
cdr3_nt: TGTGCCAGCAGCCTCACTAGTCCCGGGGAGCTGTTTTTT
cdr3_aa: CASSLTSPGELFF

clone_size: .
j_call: TRBJ2-3
v_call: TRBV6-4
d_call: .
cdr3_nt: TGTGCCAGCAGTCGCGGCTTTACAGATACGCAGTATTTT
cdr3_aa: CASSRGFTDTQYF

clone_size: .
j_call: TRBJ2-4
v_call: TRBV30
d_call: .
cdr3_nt: TGTGCCTGGAGGGCTCTCGGGGGAGCCAAAAACATTCAGTACTTC
cdr3_aa: CAWRALGGAKNIQYF

clone_size: .
j_call: TRBJ2-2
v_call: TRBV28
d_call: TRBD2
cdr3_nt: TGTGCCAGCAGTTTATCTAGCGGGGTGGCTCGCGGGGAGCTGTTTTTT
cdr3_aa: CASSLSSGVARGELFF

clone_size: .
j_call: TRBJ2-7
v_call: TRBV29-1
d_call: .
cdr3_nt: TGCAGCGTTGAACTAGCCTACGAGCAGTACTTC
cdr3_aa: CSVELAYEQYF

clone_size: once
j_call: TRBJ2-7
v_call: TRBV27
d_call: .
cdr3_nt: TGTGCCAGCAGCCCTCAGGGGTTGGGCGAGCAGTACTTC
cdr3_aa: CASSPQGLGEQYF

clone_size: once
j_call: TRBJ2-7
v_call: TRBV29-1
d_call: TRBD2
cdr3_nt: TGCAGCGTTGAAGCACGGCGGGGGGGACAGTACGAGCAGTACTTC
cdr3_aa: CSVEARRGGQYEQYF

clone_size: .
j_call: TRBJ1-2
v_call: TRBV12-3/TRBV12-4
d_call: TRBD1
cdr3_nt: TGTGCCAGCAGTCCAAGACAGGGCCATGGCTACACCTTC
cdr3_aa: CASSPRQGHGYTF

clone_size: .
j_call: TRBJ2-3
v_call: TRBV7-8
d_call: TRBD2
cdr3_nt: TGTGCCAGCAGCTCCCTCTTGCGGGGGGACACAGATACGCAGTATTTT
cdr3_aa: CASSSLLRGDTDTQYF

clone_size: .
j_call: TRBJ1-2
v_call: TRBV6-5
d_call: .
cdr3_nt: TGTGCCAGCAGACCCGAGGACAGACCTAACTATGGCTACACCTTC
cdr3_aa: CASRPEDRPNYGYTF

clone_size: .
j_call: TRBJ1-3
v_call: TRBV2
d_call: TRBD1
cdr3_nt: TGTGCCAGCAGTGAAGGGCCTCCGGGACAGGATCCCAATTTCTCTGGAAACACCATATATTTT
cdr3_aa: CASSEGPPGQDPNFSGNTIYF

clone_size: .
j_call: TRBJ2-6
v_call: TRBV5-1
d_call: TRBD1
cdr3_nt: TGCGCCAGCAGCAGCGGATGGACAGGGGCCTCTGGGGCCAACGTCCTGACTTTC
cdr3_aa: CASSSGWTGASGANVLTF

clone_size: .
j_call: TRBJ2-1
v_call: TRBV5-1
d_call: TRBD1
cdr3_nt: TGCGCCAGCAGCGCCGGGACAGGGGTGTACAATGAGCAGTTCTTC
cdr3_aa: CASSAGTGVYNEQFF

clone_size: .
j_call: TRBJ2-1
v_call: TRBV2
d_call: .
cdr3_nt: TGTGCCAGCAGTGTCGAGCGGAACAATGAGCAGTTCTTC
cdr3_aa: CASSVERNNEQFF

clone_size: .
j_call: TRBJ1-2
v_call: TRBV12-5
d_call: .
cdr3_nt: TGTGCTAGTGGCCCCACCCGCGCCAACTATGGCTACACCTTC
cdr3_aa: CASGPTRANYGYTF

clone_size: .
j_call: TRBJ2-5
v_call: TRBV4-1
d_call: TRBD1
cdr3_nt: TGCGCCAGCAGCCAAACAGGGGGCGAGGAGACCCAGTACTTC
cdr3_aa: CASSQTGGEETQYF

clone_size: .
j_call: TRBJ1-4
v_call: TRBV6-2/TRBV6-3
d_call: .
cdr3_nt: TGTGCCAGCAGTGACGACAGCGCCAAACTGTTTTTT
cdr3_aa: CASSDDSAKLFF

clone_size: .
j_call: TRBJ1-4
v_call: TRBV12-5
d_call: TRBD1
cdr3_nt: TGTGCTAGTGTCGGCCGGGACAGGGAGTTTGCAACTAATGAAAAACTGTTTTTT
cdr3_aa: CASVGRDREFATNEKLFF